This passage covers 14 T cell receptor beta chains from one sample sequenced in a study of identical twins. TCRdb fed the 5' RACE reads into MiXCR, producing one record per CDR3 protein. This table has 1.5 million or so distinct CDR3 sequences, 25% to 35% appearing once. Sequencing was carried out using cord blood. All receptors derive from a newborn girl in good health.

The V call is TRBV6-2 or TRBV6-3, the J call TRBJ1-2, with D possibly matching TRBD1 (6 bases). The CDR3 is made up of 16 amino acids. Germline V gene data show CDR1 as MNHEY and CDR2 as SVGEGT. V dropped 4 bases and J dropped 3 bases, with 18 bases sitting between them. The CDR3 sequence: CASSSPRTAYYYGYTF. In DNA form, the CDR3 reads TGTGCCAGCAGTTCCCCTCGGACAGCGTACTACTATGGCTACACCTTC.

This rearrangement joins TRBV9 to TRBJ2-1; 7 bases agree with TRBD2. Germline CDR1 SGDLS, CDR2 YYNGEE. The CDR3 contains 21 residues. V lost 1 base, J lost 8 bases, and 27 bases stayed unmatched. DNA for the CDR3: TGTGCCAGCAGCGTAAACTCGGAGGGCGGGAGTTGGATGAGGAACTTCGATGAGCAGTTCTTC. Translated: CASSVNSEGGSWMRNFDEQFF. Complete variable domain (other parts from reference TRBV9 and TRBJ2-1): DSGVTQTPKHLITATGQRVTLRCSPRSGDLSVYWYQQSLDQGLQFLIQYYNGEERAKGNILERFSAQQFPDLHSELNLSSLELGDSALYFCASSVNSEGGSWMRNFDEQFFGPGTRLTVL.

This clonotype has a handful of counts. The rearrangement joins TRBV14 to TRBJ1-6; D ambiguous. Germline V lookup: CDR1 SGHDN, CDR2 FVKESK. The CDR3 has 16 amino acids. V was cut by 1 base and J by 10 bases, with 17 bases left in between. CDR3 in DNA: TGTGCCAGCAGCCAAGGAGTGGCCAGAATACAATCACCCCTCCACTTT. This encodes CASSQGVARIQSPLHF.

This clonotype has at least ten counts. This chain joins TRBV29-1 and TRBJ2-7; 7 bases line up with TRBD2. The CDR3 sequence is 12 residues long. The V gene end was trimmed by 2 bases and the J gene end by 3 bases; junction bases not matched to a gene: 1. Per the germline V gene, CDR1 is SQVTM and CDR2 is ANQGSEA. CDR3 nucleotides: TGCAGCGTTGAAAGCGGGGACTACGAGCAGTACTTC. It yields the protein CSVESGDYEQYF.

This clonotype was counted only a few times. V and J are TRBV20-1 and TRBJ2-7; D might be TRBD2 (6 bases). Per the germline V gene, CDR1 is DFQATT and CDR2 is SNEGSKA (reference sequence). There are 14 residues in the CDR3. CDR3 residues: CNPAGPGITYEQYF. The CDR3 DNA follows: TGCAACCCCGCGGGGCCAGGGATTACCTACGAGCAGTACTTC.

This clonotype was detected only a few times. The J gene is TRBJ1-2, the V gene TRBV7-2; no clear D gene. This CDR3 is 12 amino acids long. Germline V gives CDR1 SGHTA, CDR2 FQGNSA. Between the trimmed V and J ends, which lost 7 bases and 5 bases, there was a span of 11 bases. The CDR3 is CASNPGLYGYTF. The CDR3 DNA reads TGTGCCAGCAACCCTGGTCTTTATGGCTACACCTTC.

This chain uses TRBV12-3 or TRBV12-4 with TRBJ2-2, with 13 bases matching TRBD2. The CDR3 runs to 15 residues. V shed 7 bases, J shed 7 bases, and the junction held 6 bases outside the gene matches. The CDR3 coding sequence is TGTGCCAGCAAACTAGCGGGGGGGTTTGGCGGGGAGCTGTTTTTT. It encodes CASKLAGGFGGELFF.

The chain recombines TRBV20-1 with TRBJ2-3; unclear D gene. This CDR3 contains 12 residues. Germline V gene lookup returns CDR1 DFQATT and CDR2 SNEGSKA (reference sequence). V was pared by 0 bases and J by 5 bases, with 6 bases between. The CDR3 DNA reads TGCAGTGCTAGAGATGTGGGAGATACGCAGTATTTT. It is translated as CSARDVGDTQYF.

In its sample, this clonotype was seen once. V and J are TRBV20-1 and TRBJ2-5; D is perhaps TRBD2 (6 bases). With the DNA end fitting TRBJ2-4 better, the J assignment may be wrong. The CDR3 extends over 15 amino acids. Germline V lookup: CDR1 DFQATT, CDR2 SNEGSKA (reference sequence). The CDR3 bases are TGCAGTGCTAGAGCGGGTAGCGGTACCAAAAACATTCAGTACTTC. Its translation is CSARAGSGTKNIQYF.

This clonotype has just a few counts. This chain connects TRBV10-3 to TRBJ1-2, with D maybe TRBD1 (6 bases). Trimming took off 0 bases at V and 0 bases at J, with 8 bases between the two ends. Germline V gene lookup returns CDR1 ENHRY and CDR2 SYGVKD. The CDR3 sequence is 15 residues long. CDR3 sequence: CAISESGGANYGYTF. CDR3 sequence (DNA): TGTGCCATCAGTGAGTCAGGGGGAGCTAACTATGGCTACACCTTC.

The chain uses TRBV20-1 and TRBJ1-2; D gene ambiguous. Germline CDR1 reads DFQATT; CDR2 reads SNEGSKA (reference sequence). CDR3 size: 13 residues. Trimming took off 0 bases at V and 7 bases at J, with 12 bases between the two ends. The CDR3 is CSARDLAVPGYTF. The DNA of the CDR3 is TGCAGTGCTAGAGATCTGGCGGTCCCTGGCTACACCTTC.

With respect to this clonotype: Relative to the germline gene, one junction end is altered; a read error may explain this. The chain combines TRBV3-1 with TRBJ1-6, with D tentatively TRBD1 (5 bases). The CDR3 extends over 14 amino acids. In germline, CDR1 is LGHDT, CDR2 YNNKEL (reference sequence). The CDR3 reads CVSSGTLDNSPLHF. CDR3 nucleotide sequence: TGTGTCAGCAGCGGGACGCTCGATAATTCACCCCTCCACTTT.

In DNA, the CDR3 is TGTGCCAGCAGTTACTCGTGGGTAAATCAGCCCCAGCATTTT. Residues: CASSYSWVNQPQHF. This chain joins TRBV6-5 and TRBJ1-5; no clear D. The CDR3 totals 14 residues. The germline V and J ends were trimmed by 0 bases and 4 bases, with 7 bases remaining between them. Germline loops: CDR1 MNHEY, CDR2 SVGAGI.

The V and J genes are TRBV5-1 and TRBJ1-2, with D unclear. V dropped 4 bases and J dropped 2 bases, with 12 bases sitting between them. The germline V gene encodes CDR1 SGHRS and CDR2 YFSETQ. The CDR3 loop spans 14 amino acids. This chain's CDR3 is CASSPTQLNYGYTF. For the CDR3, the DNA is TGCGCCAGCAGCCCCACACAGCTCAACTATGGCTACACCTTC.